Following are 19 T cell receptor beta chains from one sample sequenced in a study of regulatory dendritic cells for organ transplantation. This table comes from immunoSEQ multiplex PCR, and its TCRdb copy is limited to in-frame clones, with some not included. The sample lists 29,000 or so clones, about 75% occurring once. The sample was memory CD4+ T cells from blood. The subset here: CD45RO+ memory T cells. These receptors were obtained from a human donor in good health.

Details on this clone: Additional DNA sequences in this sample encode the identical CDR3. V gene TRBV18 combines with J gene TRBJ2-1, with 10 bases matching TRBD2. Germline-derived CDR1 and CDR2 are KGHSH and LQKENI. The CDR3 covers 15 residues. Losses at the gene ends were 1 base for V and 4 bases for J; bases not matched to a gene: 1. Here the CDR3 reads CASSPQREGYNEQFF. DNA for the CDR3: TGTGCCAGCTCACCACAGCGGGAGGGTTACAATGAGCAGTTCTTC.

The chain recombines TRBV29-1 with TRBJ2-3; D call uncertain. The V gene lost 0 bases and the J gene lost 4 bases, with 14 bases spanning the gap. Germline lookup yields CDR1 SQVTM and CDR2 ANQGSEA. The CDR3 covers 15 residues. CDR3 sequence reads: CSVEDPRAGADTQYF. In DNA form, the CDR3 reads TGCAGCGTTGAAGATCCCCGGGCAGGAGCAGATACGCAGTATTTT.

This chain connects TRBV18 to TRBJ1-1; 8 bases align to TRBD1. The length of the CDR3 is 11 residues. V shed 5 bases and J 11 bases; nucleotides not matched to a gene: 4. Germline loops: CDR1 KGHSH, CDR2 LQKENI. The CDR3 reads CASSRQGMAFF. The CDR3 coding sequence is TGTGCCAGCTCAAGACAGGGGATGGCTTTCTTT.

The rearrangement links TRBV9 to TRBJ2-7, with 8 bases lining up with TRBD1. CDR3 size: 14 residues. After removal of 5 bases from V and 5 bases from J, the junction contained 9 bases not matched to a gene. Germline V gene lookup returns CDR1 SGDLS and CDR2 YYNGEE. CDR3 nucleotide sequence: TGTGCCAGCAGTCCAGTCCAGGGGGCGGACGAGCAGTACTTC. Residues: CASSPVQGADEQYF.

The chain joins TRBV19 to TRBJ1-1; D possibly corresponds to TRBD1 (6 bases). From germline, CDR1 is LNHDA and CDR2 SQIVND (reference sequence). This CDR3 has 13 residues. Trimming cost V 10 bases and J 2 bases, with 14 bases left between them. The CDR3 bases are TGTGCCACCGAGGACAGAACAAACACTGAAGCTTTCTTT. Protein: CATEDRTNTEAFF.

This chain links TRBV30 with TRBJ2-7; D remains ambiguous. CDR3 size: 12 residues. V lost 2 bases and J 2 bases, leaving 7 bases between the germline ends. Germline loops: CDR1 GTSNPN, CDR2 SVGIG (reference sequence). The CDR3 sequence: CAWSFSAYEQYF. The CDR3 bases are TGTGCCTGGAGTTTTTCAGCCTACGAGCAGTACTTC.

This sequence joins TRBV29-1 and TRBJ1-2; D gene ambiguous. This CDR3 contains 10 residues. Germline loops: CDR1 SQVTM, CDR2 ANQGSEA. V was pared by 3 bases and J by 7 bases, with 6 bases between. CDR3 nucleotides: TGCAGCGTTGATTCCGTTGGCTACACCTTC. Protein product: CSVDSVGYTF.

The CDR3 region has the DNA TGTGCCTGGAGTGATCGGGGGGGGAACTATGGCTACACCTTC. Its protein is CAWSDRGGNYGYTF. This sequence joins TRBV30 and TRBJ1-2; possibly TRBD1 for D (5 bases). V gave up 1 base and J gave up 2 bases, with 11 bases separating them. Germline CDR1 GTSNPN, CDR2 SVGIG (reference sequence). The CDR3 covers 14 residues.

This chain links TRBV19 with TRBJ2-2, with D unresolved. From germline, CDR1 is LNHDA and CDR2 SQIVND (reference sequence). The CDR3 loop spans 13 amino acids. Between the trimmed V and J ends, which lost 7 bases and 6 bases, there was a span of 12 bases. This chain's CDR3 is CASTPEKAGELFF. CDR3 nucleotide sequence: TGTGCCAGTACCCCAGAAAAGGCCGGGGAGCTGTTTTTT.

This clone appeared a few times. The chain has TRBV9 and TRBJ2-3; the match to TRBD2 covers 8 bases. V lost 3 bases, J lost 4 bases, and 10 bases stayed unmatched. Germline values: CDR1 SGDLS, CDR2 YYNGEE. The CDR3 totals 16 residues. CDR3 loop: CASSASAGVRADTQYF. CDR3 sequence (DNA): TGTGCCAGCAGCGCCTCAGCGGGAGTGAGGGCAGATACGCAGTATTTT.

This rearrangement joins TRBV10-2 to TRBJ2-5; D not resolved. The CDR3 runs to 14 residues. Per germline, CDR1 WSHSY and CDR2 SAAADI. The ends were cut back, 1 base at V and 3 bases at J, with 9 bases in the middle. CDR3 coding DNA: TGCGCCAGCAGTGAGTATTCTAGGAAAGAGACCCAGTACTTC. It yields the protein CASSEYSRKETQYF.

The chain is built from TRBV4-1 and TRBJ2-5; possibly TRBD1 for D (7 bases). The CDR3 has 16 amino acids. Germline values: CDR1 MGHRA, CDR2 YSYEKL. The germline V and J ends were trimmed by 0 bases and 4 bases, with 15 bases remaining between them. CDR3 residues: CASSQDQGGWRETQYF. CDR3 DNA sequence: TGCGCCAGCAGCCAAGATCAGGGGGGCTGGAGAGAGACCCAGTACTTC.

This chain uses TRBV5-8 with TRBJ2-5, with D perhaps given as TRBD1 or TRBD2 (5 bases each). CDR3 length equals 13 residues. Per the germline V gene, CDR1 is SGHTS and CDR2 is YDEGEE. Trimming removed 6 bases from V and 7 bases from J, with 16 bases in between. Here the CDR3 reads CASTMGEWRTQYF. The CDR3 nucleotides read TGTGCCAGCACGATGGGGGAGTGGAGGACCCAGTACTTC.

The CDR3 spells CASSEGQGNGYTF. The DNA of the CDR3 is TGTGCCAGCAGCGAAGGACAGGGCAATGGCTACACCTTC. The chain uses TRBV9 and TRBJ1-2; 8 nucleotides match TRBD1. The ends lost 3 bases at V and 6 bases at J; junction bases unmatched: 4. Germline CDR1 is SGDLS and CDR2 is YYNGEE. The CDR3 is made up of 13 amino acids.

The chain carries TRBV6-6 and TRBJ2-7, with D maybe TRBD2 (5 bases). With 8 bases removed from V and 3 bases from J, the gap between germline ends came to 17 bases. The CDR3 is 14 residues long. CDR1 MNHNY and CDR2 SVGAGI come from the germline V gene (reference sequence). This CDR3 is CASLSTGRGYEQYF. The CDR3 DNA reads as TGTGCCAGCCTTTCAACGGGTCGGGGCTACGAGCAGTACTTC.

In DNA, the CDR3 is TGTGCCAGCAGCTTAGAGTCCGCGGGCAAAGGGGAGCTGTTTTTT. Protein sequence: CASSLESAGKGELFF. The chain combines TRBV7-2 with TRBJ2-2, with D perhaps TRBD2 (5 bases). The length of the CDR3 is 15 residues. Germline CDR1 and CDR2: SGHTA and FQGNSA. Trimming stripped 1 base from V and 8 bases from J, with 14 bases between.

Comment on this clone: The sample carries other DNA sequences with the same CDR3. J is TRBJ1-5 and V is TRBV7-2; D not certain. Looked up from germline, CDR1 is SGHTA and CDR2 is FQGNSA. Trimming took off 3 bases at V and 4 bases at J, with 4 bases between the two ends. CDR3 length: 12 amino acids. CDR3 bases: TGTGCCAGCAGCTTGCTTAATCAGCCCCAGCATTTT. Translated: CASSLLNQPQHF.

This chain joins TRBV5-4 and TRBJ1-2; TRBD1 matches at 7 bases. Germline V gene lookup returns CDR1 SGHNT and CDR2 YYREEE (reference sequence). With V trimmed by 5 bases and J by 5 bases, 6 bases remained unmatched. The length of the CDR3 is 13 residues. CDR3 DNA sequence: TGTGCCAGCAGTAACCGGGACAGTTATGGCTACACCTTC. Its protein is CASSNRDSYGYTF.

V is TRBV5-6 and J is TRBJ1-2, with a tentative D call TRBD1 (6 bases). The V end was cut by 0 bases, the J end by 7 bases, with 19 bases between. CDR1 and CDR2 from the germline V gene are SGHDT and YYEEEE. The CDR3 extends over 16 amino acids. CDR3 in DNA: TGTGCCAGCAGCTTGGCGCGGGAAAACAGGGACGGTGGCTACACCTTC. This codes for CASSLARENRDGGYTF.